A single sample is the source of the 12 T cell receptor beta chains below, sequenced in a study of T-cell memory formation after mild COVID-19. One entry per CDR3 protein results from TCRdb running MiXCR on the 5' RACE reads. The table records 280,000 or so distinct CDR3 sequences, 8.2% of them present only once. The sequencing input was PBMCs or a T cell subset sorted from them (not recorded which). The receptor source for this set is a man aged 18 to 30 who had mild COVID-19 (a few samples of this study predate the infection). Cell type and time point are not known.

This clonotype is a singleton in its sample. V gene TRBV6-2 or TRBV6-3 combines with J gene TRBJ2-5; D uncertain. The CDR3 runs 14 residues. Germline V CDR1 and CDR2: MNHEY, SVGEGT. V shed 3 bases and J shed 2 bases, with 10 bases lying between them. Here the CDR3 reads CASSYQAPQETQYF. The CDR3 DNA sequence: TGTGCCAGCAGTTATCAGGCCCCGCAAGAGACCCAGTACTTC.

This clonotype was recorded a few times. This chain links TRBV3-1 with TRBJ1-5; no clear D. V was trimmed by 4 bases and J by 3 bases, leaving 10 bases between them. Germline CDR1 and CDR2: LGHDT and YNNKEL (reference sequence). The CDR3 contains 14 residues. Here the CDR3 reads CASSRFGFNQPQHF. The CDR3 coding sequence is TGTGCCAGCAGCCGCTTCGGTTTCAATCAGCCCCAGCATTTT.

This clonotype has at least ten counts. This chain joins TRBV20-1 and TRBJ2-4; D gene uncertain. The CDR3 sequence is 12 residues long. Trimming stripped 5 bases from V and 8 bases from J, with 13 bases between. Germline values: CDR1 DFQATT, CDR2 SNEGSKA (reference sequence). Written as DNA, the CDR3 is TGCAGTGCTCATTGGGGAAGGGACATTCAGTACTTC. Translating it yields CSAHWGRDIQYF.

The chain is built from TRBV5-1 and TRBJ1-3, with D possibly TRBD1 on 5 matching bases. The CDR3 is 13 residues long. Trimming removed 4 bases at V and 7 bases at J, with 12 bases between. Germline CDR1 is SGHRS and CDR2 is YFSETQ. For the CDR3, the DNA is TGCGCCAGCAGCCGCCAGGACACTAACACCATATATTTT. It yields the protein CASSRQDTNTIYF.

The DNA for the CDR3 is TGTGCCAGCAGCTTACGTACAGGGGGCTCGGATGGCTACACCTTC. It specifies CASSLRTGGSDGYTF. The chain links TRBV7-6 to TRBJ1-2; 9 bases fit TRBD1. This CDR3 comprises 15 residues. Germline values: CDR1 SGHVS, CDR2 FNYEAQ. With 2 bases clipped from V and 6 bases from J, the junction kept 7 bases outside the gene matches.

The rearrangement links TRBV6-5 to TRBJ1-6, with 11 bases that match TRBD1. J was trimmed by 10 bases and V by 7 bases; bases with no gene match: 6. The CDR3 is 14 amino acids. Germline values: CDR1 MNHEY, CDR2 SVGAGI. The CDR3 protein is CASTRTGGKSPLHF. For the CDR3, the DNA is TGTGCCAGCACCCGGACAGGGGGCAAATCACCCCTCCACTTT.

A few counts support this clonotype. The chain uses TRBV5-1 and TRBJ2-3; 8 bases line up with TRBD2. Germline-derived CDR1 and CDR2 are SGHRS and YFSETQ. V dropped 0 bases and J dropped 6; count of bases not matched to a gene: 9. The CDR3 spans 16 residues. The CDR3 DNA reads TGCGCCAGCAGCTTGGAGTCCGGGACTAGTCTGGATACGCAGTATTTT. Protein sequence: CASSLESGTSLDTQYF.

V is TRBV7-3 and J is TRBJ1-1; D gene ambiguous. CDR3 length equals 15 residues. Germline loops: CDR1 SGHTA, CDR2 FQGTGA. V was shortened by 5 bases and J by 4 bases, with 17 bases between the two germline ends. CDR3 residues: CASSLMTTLGTEAFF. CDR3 sequence (DNA): TGTGCCAGCAGCCTAATGACCACTTTGGGCACTGAAGCTTTCTTT.

There are many counts of this clonotype. One end of the junction does not line up with germline, which may come from a read error. This chain joins TRBV29-1 and TRBJ2-5; no clear D. Looked up from germline, CDR1 is SQVTM and CDR2 is ANQGSEA. The CDR3 runs to 8 residues. CDR3 sequence (DNA): TGCAGCGCCGAGTGGGGTCACTTC. This encodes CSAEWGHF.

In its sample, this clonotype was seen a few times. The J gene is TRBJ2-6, the V gene TRBV5-6; D is unclear. The CDR3 totals 14 residues. The germline V and J ends were trimmed by 6 bases and 5 bases, with 12 bases remaining between them. Germline V CDR1 and CDR2: SGHDT, YYEEEE. The CDR3 DNA reads TGTGCCAGCACTCCAGGTCGCTGGGCCAACGTCCTGACTTTC. Translated: CASTPGRWANVLTF.

The chain combines TRBV7-9 with TRBJ2-6, with a weak D call TRBD1 (5 bases). The V and J ends lost 3 bases and 7 bases respectively, with 10 bases between them. The CDR3 loop spans 14 amino acids. Germline V CDR1 and CDR2: SEHNR, FQNEAQ (reference sequence). CDR3 loop: CASSLVRGANVLTF. The CDR3 nucleotides are TGTGCCAGCAGCTTGGTAAGGGGAGCCAACGTCCTGACTTTC.

This clonotype occurred once. The CDR3 region is CASSRAVSQYF. CDR3 DNA sequence: TGTGCCAGCAGCAGGGCGGTCTCGCAGTATTTT. J is TRBJ2-3 and V is TRBV6-2 or TRBV6-3; TRBD1 is a possible D gene (5 bases). V shed 6 bases and J shed 10 bases, with 11 bases lying between them. The CDR3 runs 11 residues. Germline V CDR1 and CDR2: MNHEY, SVGEGT.